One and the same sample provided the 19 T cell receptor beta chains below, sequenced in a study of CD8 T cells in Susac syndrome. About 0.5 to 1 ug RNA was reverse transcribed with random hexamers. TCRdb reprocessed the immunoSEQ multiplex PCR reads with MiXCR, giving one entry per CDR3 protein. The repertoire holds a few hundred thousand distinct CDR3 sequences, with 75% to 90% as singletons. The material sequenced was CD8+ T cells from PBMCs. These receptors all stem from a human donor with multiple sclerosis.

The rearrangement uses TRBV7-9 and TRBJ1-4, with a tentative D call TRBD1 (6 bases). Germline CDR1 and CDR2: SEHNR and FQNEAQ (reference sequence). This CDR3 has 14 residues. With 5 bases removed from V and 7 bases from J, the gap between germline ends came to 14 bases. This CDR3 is CASSTRQEVEKLFF. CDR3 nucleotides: TGTGCCAGCAGCACAAGACAGGAGGTTGAAAAACTGTTTTTT.

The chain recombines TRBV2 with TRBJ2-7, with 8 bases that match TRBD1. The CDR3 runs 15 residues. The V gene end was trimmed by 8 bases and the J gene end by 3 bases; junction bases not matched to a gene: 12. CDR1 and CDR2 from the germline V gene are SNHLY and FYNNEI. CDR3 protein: CASRPGVRGLYEQYF. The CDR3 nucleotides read TGTGCCAGCCGGCCCGGGGTCAGGGGGCTCTACGAGCAGTACTTC.

CDR3 sequence reads: CASSPPGPLGNEQFF. CDR3 in DNA: TGTGCCAGCAGCCCACCGGGCCCCCTGGGGAATGAGCAGTTCTTC. V and J are TRBV7-9 and TRBJ2-1; no definite D call. Germline CDR1 is SEHNR and CDR2 is FQNEAQ (reference sequence). The length of the CDR3 is 15 residues. V lost 5 bases, J lost 7 bases, and 18 bases lay in between.

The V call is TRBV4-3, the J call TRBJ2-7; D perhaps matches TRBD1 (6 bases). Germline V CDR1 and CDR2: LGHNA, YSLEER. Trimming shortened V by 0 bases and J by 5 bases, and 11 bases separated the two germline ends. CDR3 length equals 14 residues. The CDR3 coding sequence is TGCGCCAGCAGCCAAGAAAACAGGGATCACGAGCAGTACTTC. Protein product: CASSQENRDHEQYF.

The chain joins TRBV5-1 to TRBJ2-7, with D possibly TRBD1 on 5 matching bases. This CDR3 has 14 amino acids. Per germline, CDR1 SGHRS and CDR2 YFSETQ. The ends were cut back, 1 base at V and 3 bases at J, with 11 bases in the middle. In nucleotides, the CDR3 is TGCGCCAGCAGCTTGTACCCAGGGAACTACGAGCAGTACTTC. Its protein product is CASSLYPGNYEQYF.

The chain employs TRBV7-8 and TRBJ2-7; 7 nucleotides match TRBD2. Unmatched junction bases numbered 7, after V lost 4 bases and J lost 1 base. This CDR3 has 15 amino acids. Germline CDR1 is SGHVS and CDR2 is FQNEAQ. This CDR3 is CASSSMPGGSYEQYF. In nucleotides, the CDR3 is TGTGCCAGCAGCTCCATGCCCGGGGGGTCCTACGAGCAGTACTTC.

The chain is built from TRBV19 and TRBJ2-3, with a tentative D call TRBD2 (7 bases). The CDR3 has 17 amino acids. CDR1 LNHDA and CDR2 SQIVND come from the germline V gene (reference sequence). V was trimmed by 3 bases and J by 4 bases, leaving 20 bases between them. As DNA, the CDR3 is TGTGCCAGTAGTATGGGCCTCTGGGGGGGCGTCGCAGATACGCAGTATTTT. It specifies CASSMGLWGGVADTQYF. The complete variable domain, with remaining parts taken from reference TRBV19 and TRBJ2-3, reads DGGITQSPKYLFRKEGQNVTLSCEQNLNHDAMYWYRQDPGQGLRLIYYSQIVNDFQKGDIAEGYSVSREKKESFPLTVTSAQKNPTAFYLCASSMGLWGGVADTQYFGPGTRLTVL.

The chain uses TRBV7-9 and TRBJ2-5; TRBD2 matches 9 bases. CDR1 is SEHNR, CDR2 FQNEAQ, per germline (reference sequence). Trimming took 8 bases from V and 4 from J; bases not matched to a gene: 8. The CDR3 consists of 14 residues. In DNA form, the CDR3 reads TGTGCCAGCTCGGGCGGGGGGGCCCCAGAGACCCAGTACTTC. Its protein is CASSGGGAPETQYF. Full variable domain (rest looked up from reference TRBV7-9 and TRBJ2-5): DTGVSQNPRHKITKRGQNVTFRCDPISEHNRLYWYRQTLGQGPEFLTYFQNEAQLEKSRLLSDRFSAERPKGSFSTLEIQRTEQGDSAMYLCASSGGGAPETQYFGPGTRLLVL.

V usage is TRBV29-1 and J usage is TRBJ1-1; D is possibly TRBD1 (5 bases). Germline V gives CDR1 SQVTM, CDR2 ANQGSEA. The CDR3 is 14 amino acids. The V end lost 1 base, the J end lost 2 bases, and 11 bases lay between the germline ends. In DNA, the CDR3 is TGCAGCGTTGAAGTGGTACAGGCCAACACTGAAGCTTTCTTT. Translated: CSVEVVQANTEAFF.

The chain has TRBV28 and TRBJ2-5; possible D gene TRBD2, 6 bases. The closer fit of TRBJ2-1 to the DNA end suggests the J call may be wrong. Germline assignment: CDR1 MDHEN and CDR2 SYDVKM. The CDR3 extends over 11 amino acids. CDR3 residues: CASSLRGLQFF. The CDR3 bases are TGTGCCAGCAGTTTAAGGGGACTCCAGTTCTTC.

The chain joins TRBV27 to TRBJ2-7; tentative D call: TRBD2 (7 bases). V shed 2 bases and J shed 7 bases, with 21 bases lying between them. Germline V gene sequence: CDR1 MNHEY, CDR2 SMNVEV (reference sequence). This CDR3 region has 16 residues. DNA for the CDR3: TGTGCCAGCAGTTTAATCGGATTTGCAGGGGAGGGGGAGCAGTACTTC. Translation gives CASSLIGFAGEGEQYF.

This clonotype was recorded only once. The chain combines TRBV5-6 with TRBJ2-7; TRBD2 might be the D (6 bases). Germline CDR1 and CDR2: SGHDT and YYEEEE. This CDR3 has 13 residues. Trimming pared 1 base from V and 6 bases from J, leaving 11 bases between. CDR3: CASSLYGGSEQYF. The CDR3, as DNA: TGTGCCAGCAGCTTGTATGGAGGGTCCGAGCAGTACTTC.

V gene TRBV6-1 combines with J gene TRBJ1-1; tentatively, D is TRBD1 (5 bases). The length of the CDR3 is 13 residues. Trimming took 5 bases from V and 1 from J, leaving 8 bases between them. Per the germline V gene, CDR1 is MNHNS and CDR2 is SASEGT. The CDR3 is CASSPQENTEAFF. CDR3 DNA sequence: TGTGCCAGCAGTCCACAGGAGAACACTGAAGCTTTCTTT.

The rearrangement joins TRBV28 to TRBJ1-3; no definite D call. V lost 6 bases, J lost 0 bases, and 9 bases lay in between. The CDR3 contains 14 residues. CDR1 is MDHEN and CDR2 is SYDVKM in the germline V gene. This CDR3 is CASRPRVSGNTIYF. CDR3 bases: TGTGCCAGCAGGCCGCGTGTCTCTGGAAACACCATATATTTT.

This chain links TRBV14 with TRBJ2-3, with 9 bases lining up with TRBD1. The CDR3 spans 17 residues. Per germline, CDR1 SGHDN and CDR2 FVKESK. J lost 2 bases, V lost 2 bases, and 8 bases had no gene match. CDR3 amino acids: CASSQSPQGAPTDTQYF. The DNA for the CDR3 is TGTGCCAGCAGCCAATCCCCACAGGGGGCGCCCACAGATACGCAGTATTTT.

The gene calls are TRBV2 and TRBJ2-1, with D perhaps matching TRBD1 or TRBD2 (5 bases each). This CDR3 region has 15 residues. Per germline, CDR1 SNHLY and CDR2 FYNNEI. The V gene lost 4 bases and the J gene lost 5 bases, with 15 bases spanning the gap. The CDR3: CASSVFGGVNNEQFF. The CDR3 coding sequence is TGTGCCAGCAGTGTGTTTGGGGGTGTAAACAATGAGCAGTTCTTC.

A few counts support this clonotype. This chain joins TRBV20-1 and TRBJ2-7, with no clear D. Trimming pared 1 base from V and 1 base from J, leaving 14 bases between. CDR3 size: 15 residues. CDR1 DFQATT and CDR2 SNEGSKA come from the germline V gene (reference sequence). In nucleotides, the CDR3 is TGCAGTGCTAGAGCCGGCTTCCTCGAGTCCTACGAGCAGTACTTC. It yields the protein CSARAGFLESYEQYF.

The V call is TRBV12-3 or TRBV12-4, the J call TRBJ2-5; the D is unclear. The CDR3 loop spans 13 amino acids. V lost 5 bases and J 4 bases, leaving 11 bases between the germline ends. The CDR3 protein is CASSIVLRETQYF. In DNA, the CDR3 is TGTGCCAGCAGTATCGTCCTGCGAGAGACCCAGTACTTC.

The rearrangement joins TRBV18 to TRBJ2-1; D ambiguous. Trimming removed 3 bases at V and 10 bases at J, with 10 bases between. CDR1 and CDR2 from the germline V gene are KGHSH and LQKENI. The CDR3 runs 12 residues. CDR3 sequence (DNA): TGTGCCAGCTCACCCCCTTCGAACGAGCAGTTCTTC. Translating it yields CASSPPSNEQFF.